The source of this TCR beta chain is a study of shared clonotypes between healthy human individuals. CDR3 size: 14 residues. V was trimmed by 4 bases and J by 5 bases, leaving 13 bases between them. From germline, CDR1 is ENHRY and CDR2 SYGVKD. This clone has just one count. Profiling relied on immunoSEQ multiplex PCR, and the TCRdb table lists in-frame clones only, not all of them. This table has some 1.1 million clones, 70% to 80% appearing once. This chain joins TRBV10-3 and TRBJ2-3; possible D gene TRBD2, 5 bases. This sequence originates from a man aged 18 to 30 in good health. Some clones in this sample may be carry-over from other donors' samples. Sequencing was done on a sample of memory CD4+ T cells from PBMCs. As to subset: CD45RA-negative fraction. The CDR3 is CAISAGSEIDTQYF. As DNA, the CDR3 is TGTGCCATCAGTGCTGGTAGCGAGATAGATACGCAGTATTTT.